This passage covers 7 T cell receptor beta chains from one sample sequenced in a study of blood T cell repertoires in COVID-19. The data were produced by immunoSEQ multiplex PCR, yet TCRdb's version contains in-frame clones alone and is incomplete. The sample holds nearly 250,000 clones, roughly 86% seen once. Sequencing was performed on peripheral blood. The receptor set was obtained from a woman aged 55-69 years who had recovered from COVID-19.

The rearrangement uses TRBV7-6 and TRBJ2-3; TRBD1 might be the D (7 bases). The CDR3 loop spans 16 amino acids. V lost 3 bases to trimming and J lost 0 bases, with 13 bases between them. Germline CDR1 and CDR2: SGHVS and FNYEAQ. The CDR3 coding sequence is TGTGCCAGCAGCTTCGCAGGGGGAGGCAGCACAGATACGCAGTATTTT. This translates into CASSFAGGGSTDTQYF.

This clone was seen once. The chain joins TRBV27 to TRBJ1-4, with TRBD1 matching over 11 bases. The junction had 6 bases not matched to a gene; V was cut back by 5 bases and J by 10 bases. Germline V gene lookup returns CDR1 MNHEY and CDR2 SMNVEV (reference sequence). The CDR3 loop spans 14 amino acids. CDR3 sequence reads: CASSPRTGGGKLFF. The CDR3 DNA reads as TGTGCCAGCAGTCCACGGACAGGGGGCGGAAAACTGTTTTTT.

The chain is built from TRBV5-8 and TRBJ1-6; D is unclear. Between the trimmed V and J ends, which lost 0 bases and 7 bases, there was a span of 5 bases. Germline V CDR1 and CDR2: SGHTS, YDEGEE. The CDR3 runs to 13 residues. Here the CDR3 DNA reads TGTGCCAGCAGCTTGGAACGGAATTCACCCCTCCACTTT. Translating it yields CASSLERNSPLHF.

In nucleotides, the CDR3 is TGTGCCAGTAGACCCGGACAGGGCCGGAACTATGGCTACACCTTC. Translating gives CASRPGQGRNYGYTF. The chain is built from TRBV19 and TRBJ1-2, with 8 bases that match TRBD1. Germline values: CDR1 LNHDA, CDR2 SQIVND (reference sequence). CDR3 length equals 15 residues. V lost 6 bases to trimming and J lost 2 bases; unmatched junction nucleotides: 8.

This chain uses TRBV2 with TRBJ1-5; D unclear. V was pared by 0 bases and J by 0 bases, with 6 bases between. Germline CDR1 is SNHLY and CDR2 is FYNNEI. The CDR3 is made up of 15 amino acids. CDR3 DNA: TGTGCCAGCAGTGAAGCCGGTCATAGCAATCAGCCCCAGCATTTT. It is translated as CASSEAGHSNQPQHF. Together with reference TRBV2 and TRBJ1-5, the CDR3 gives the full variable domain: EPEVTQTPSHQVTQMGQEVILRCVPISNHLYFYWYRQILGQKVEFLVSFYNNEISEKSEIFDDQFSVERPDGSNFTLKIRSTKLEDSAMYFCASSEAGHSNQPQHFGDGTRLSIL.

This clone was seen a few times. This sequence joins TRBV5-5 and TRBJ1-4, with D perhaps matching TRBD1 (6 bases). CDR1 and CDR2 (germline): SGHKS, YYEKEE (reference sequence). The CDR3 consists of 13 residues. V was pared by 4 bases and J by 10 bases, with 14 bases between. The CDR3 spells CASSPEGVGKLFF. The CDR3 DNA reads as TGTGCCAGCAGCCCTGAGGGGGTTGGAAAACTGTTTTTT.

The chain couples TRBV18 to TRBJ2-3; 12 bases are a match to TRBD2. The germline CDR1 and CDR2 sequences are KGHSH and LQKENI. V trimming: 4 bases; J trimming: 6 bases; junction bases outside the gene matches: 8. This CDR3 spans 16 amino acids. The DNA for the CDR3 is TGTGCCAGCTCACTGGTCCTAGCGGGGGGGCTCGATACGCAGTATTTT. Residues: CASSLVLAGGLDTQYF.